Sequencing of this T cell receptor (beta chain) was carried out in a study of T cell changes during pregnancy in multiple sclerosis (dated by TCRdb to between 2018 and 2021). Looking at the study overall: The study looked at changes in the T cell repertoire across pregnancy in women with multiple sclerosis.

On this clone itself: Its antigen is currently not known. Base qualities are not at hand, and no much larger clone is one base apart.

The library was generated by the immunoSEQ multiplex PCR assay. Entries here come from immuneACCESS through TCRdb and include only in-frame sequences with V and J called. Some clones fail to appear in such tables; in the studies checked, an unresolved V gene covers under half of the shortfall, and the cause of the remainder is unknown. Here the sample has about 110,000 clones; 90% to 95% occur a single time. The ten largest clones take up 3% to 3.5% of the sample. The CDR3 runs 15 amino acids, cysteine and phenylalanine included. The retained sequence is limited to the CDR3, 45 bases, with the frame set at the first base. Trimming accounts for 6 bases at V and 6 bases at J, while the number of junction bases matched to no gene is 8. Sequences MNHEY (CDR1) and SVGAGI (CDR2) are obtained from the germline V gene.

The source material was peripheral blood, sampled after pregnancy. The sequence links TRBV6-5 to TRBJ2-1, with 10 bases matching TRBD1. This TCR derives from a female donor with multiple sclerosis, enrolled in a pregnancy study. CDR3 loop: CASRRQGALFNEQFF. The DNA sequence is TGTGCCAGCAGGCGACAGGGGGCGTTGTTCAATGAGCAGTTCTTC.